The next 24 T cell receptor beta chains were all read from a single sample in a study of Graves' ophthalmopathy and Graves' hyperthyroidism. The study amplified TCR beta CDR3 regions using RNA transcripts. The authors performed first-round RT-PCR with HTBI primers and then a second-round multiplex PCR. TCRdb called the multiplex PCR reads again in MiXCR, with one record for every CDR3 protein. The data contain about 220,000 distinct CDR3 sequences, around a fifth of them singletons. The source material was peripheral blood. These receptors were obtained from a woman aged 45-65 years with Graves' ophthalmopathy.

The V call is TRBV28, the J call TRBJ1-2, with a weak D call TRBD1 (5 bases). The CDR3 has 15 residues. V was trimmed by 11 bases and J by 0 bases, leaving 19 bases between them. Germline V gives CDR1 MDHEN, CDR2 SYDVKM. The CDR3 DNA is TGTGCCGTAACCCCCGGTGACAGAACTAACTATGGCTACACCTTC. Its protein product is CAVTPGDRTNYGYTF.

This chain uses TRBV6-1 with TRBJ2-7, with 10 bases lining up with TRBD2. CDR1 and CDR2 (germline): MNHNS, SASEGT. With 6 bases clipped from V and 7 bases from J, the junction kept 9 bases outside the gene matches. The CDR3 is 14 residues long. The CDR3 bases are TGTGCCAGCAGGGAAAGCGGGAGGGCCAATGAGCAGTACTTC. Its protein product is CASRESGRANEQYF.

Many counts were recorded for this clonotype. The V and J genes are TRBV12-3 or TRBV12-4 and TRBJ2-6; a possible D gene is TRBD2 (5 bases). The CDR3 loop spans 16 amino acids. Trimming stripped 0 bases from V and 2 bases from J, with 8 bases between. The CDR3, as DNA: TGTGCCAGCAGTTTAGCTGGGAGAGCTGGGGCCAACGTCCTGACTTTC. It yields the protein CASSLAGRAGANVLTF.

The chain joins TRBV4-1 to TRBJ2-5; TRBD2 might be the D (5 bases). The ends were cut back, 4 bases at V and 2 bases at J, with 11 bases in the middle. The CDR3 contains 14 residues. Germline CDR1 reads MGHRA; CDR2 reads YSYEKL. CDR3 DNA sequence: TGCGCCAGCAGCCCCCGTCCGGGGCAAGAGACCCAGTACTTC. Protein sequence: CASSPRPGQETQYF.

This clonotype is a singleton in its sample. This rearrangement joins TRBV7-8 to TRBJ2-7; D ambiguous. The germline V gene encodes CDR1 SGHVS and CDR2 FQNEAQ. Trimming removed 8 bases from V and 0 bases from J, with 14 bases in between. This CDR3 is 14 amino acids long. CDR3 amino acids: CASVTEDDSYEQYF. As DNA, the CDR3 is TGTGCCAGCGTCACTGAGGACGACTCCTACGAGCAGTACTTC.

This clonotype was seen many times. V usage is TRBV30 and J usage is TRBJ1-2; TRBD1 agrees at 9 bases. With 2 bases clipped from V and 4 bases from J, the junction kept 5 bases outside the gene matches. The CDR3 length is 14 residues. Germline CDR1 is GTSNPN and CDR2 is SVGIG (reference sequence). CDR3 loop: CAWSTTGGPYGYTF. The CDR3, as DNA: TGTGCCTGGAGTACGACAGGGGGTCCCTATGGCTACACCTTC.

This clonotype was counted ten times or more. The chain joins TRBV19 to TRBJ1-5; D is undetermined. The V and J ends lost 4 bases and 7 bases respectively, with 17 bases between them. Germline V gives CDR1 LNHDA, CDR2 SQIVND (reference sequence). CDR3 length equals 15 residues. The CDR3 DNA reads TGTGCCAGTAGTACCAGTCCCGGGAACGGCCAGCCCCAGCATTTT. This sequence encodes CASSTSPGNGQPQHF.

This chain joins TRBV6-1 and TRBJ1-5; 7 nucleotides agree with TRBD1. The J segment lost 4 bases and the V segment lost 6 bases, leaving 6 bases of the junction unmatched. The CDR3 spans 14 residues. Germline V gene sequence: CDR1 MNHNS, CDR2 SASEGT. The CDR3 DNA follows: TGTGCCAGCAGAGCCGGGACAGTGAATCAGCCCCAGCATTTT. Residues: CASRAGTVNQPQHF.

Ten or more counts support this clonotype. V is TRBV7-3 and J is TRBJ2-2; D unresolved. The V end was cut by 4 bases, the J end by 1 base, with 7 bases between. The CDR3 is made up of 14 amino acids. Per germline, CDR1 SGHTA and CDR2 FQGTGA. The CDR3 loop reads CASSSKRNTGELFF. DNA for the CDR3: TGTGCCAGCAGCTCTAAGCGGAACACCGGGGAGCTGTTTTTT.

This clonotype was seen a handful of times. The chain combines TRBV15 with TRBJ2-7, with D uncertain. Germline lookup yields CDR1 LNHNV and CDR2 YYDKDF (reference sequence). The ends were cut back, 3 bases at V and 7 bases at J, with 16 bases in the middle. The CDR3 extends over 14 amino acids. The CDR3 region is CATSRPHRGEEQYF. CDR3 coding DNA: TGTGCCACCAGCAGGCCCCACCGAGGAGAGGAGCAGTACTTC.

This clonotype was observed many times. The chain joins TRBV20-1 to TRBJ1-2; no definite D call. The CDR3 runs to 12 residues. V gave up 6 bases and J gave up 5 bases, with 13 bases separating them. From germline, CDR1 is DFQATT and CDR2 SNEGSKA (reference sequence). The CDR3 coding sequence is TGCAGTGCAAGCGAGAAACAATATGGCTACACCTTC. This gives the protein CSASEKQYGYTF.

In its sample, this clonotype was seen a few times. The gene calls are TRBV7-3 and TRBJ2-5; 8 bases fit TRBD1. V was pared by 5 bases and J by 3 bases, with 5 bases of the junction left unmatched. In germline, CDR1 is SGHTA, CDR2 FQGTGA. The length of the CDR3 is 14 residues. CDR3 nucleotide sequence: TGTGCCAGCAGCCCAACAGGGGGAGAAGAGACCCAGTACTTC. This sequence encodes CASSPTGGEETQYF. The full variable domain, its missing parts supplied by reference TRBV7-3 and TRBJ2-5, is GAGVSQTPSNKVTEKGKYVELRCDPISGHTALYWYRQSLGQGPEFLIYFQGTGAADDSGLPNDRFFAVRPEGSVSTLKIQRTERGDSAVYLCASSPTGGEETQYFGPGTRLLVL.

In its sample, this clonotype was seen many times. V and J are TRBV29-1 and TRBJ2-7, with a weak D call TRBD2 (6 bases). In germline, CDR1 is SQVTM, CDR2 ANQGSEA. The CDR3 length is 13 residues. V was clipped by 6 bases and J by 5 bases, with 17 bases between them. CDR3 region: CSVDRGAGNEQYF. For the CDR3, the DNA is TGCAGCGTAGACCGTGGCGCGGGAAACGAGCAGTACTTC.

This clonotype was detected ten times or more. V gene TRBV29-1 combines with J gene TRBJ1-1; possibly TRBD1 for D (6 bases). Germline-derived CDR1 and CDR2 are SQVTM and ANQGSEA. Trimming cost V 5 bases and J 6 bases, with 22 bases left between them. The CDR3 contains 15 residues. CDR3 in DNA: TGCAGCGTTCGGGGGGCAGGGAGGGGAAAGGCTGAAGCTTTCTTT. The encoded protein is CSVRGAGRGKAEAFF.

The sample holds one count of this clonotype. The chain recombines TRBV6-2 or TRBV6-3 with TRBJ2-5; D is perhaps TRBD1 or TRBD2 (6 bases each). This CDR3 has 13 residues. Germline CDR1 MNHEY, CDR2 SVGEGT. V was pared by 6 bases and J by 5 bases, with 13 bases between. The CDR3 bases are TGTGCCAGCAGCCGGGGGCTCCGGGAGACCCAGTACTTC. Amino acid sequence: CASSRGLRETQYF.

This clonotype was observed many times. The chain uses TRBV27 and TRBJ1-5, with D tentatively TRBD1 (5 bases). Trimming cost V 5 bases and J 2 bases, with 13 bases left between them. CDR1 and CDR2 (germline): MNHEY, SMNVEV (reference sequence). The CDR3 runs to 15 residues. The CDR3 region has the DNA TGTGCCAGCAGTATGGGACCTCAAGGCAATCAGCCCCAGCATTTT. Translation gives CASSMGPQGNQPQHF.

This clonotype was observed many times. The V call is TRBV19, the J call TRBJ1-6, with a possible D match to TRBD1 (5 bases). Per the germline V gene, CDR1 is LNHDA and CDR2 is SQIVND (reference sequence). CDR3 length: 15 amino acids. V was clipped by 5 bases and J by 0 bases, with 8 bases between them. The CDR3 protein is CASSPGSSYNSPLHF. In DNA form, the CDR3 reads TGTGCCAGTAGTCCAGGGAGCTCCTATAATTCACCCCTCCACTTT.

This clonotype was seen repeatedly, ten times or more. This chain joins TRBV12-3 or TRBV12-4 and TRBJ1-6, with D maybe TRBD1 (5 bases). V was pared by 1 base and J by 9 bases, with 10 bases between. There are 14 residues in the CDR3. CDR3 loop: CASSLGRVVSPLHF. CDR3 sequence (DNA): TGTGCCAGCAGTTTAGGCAGGGTGGTTTCACCCCTCCACTTT.

V and J are TRBV30 and TRBJ1-3; D remains unclear. The germline V gene encodes CDR1 GTSNPN and CDR2 SVGIG (reference sequence). V gave up 0 bases and J gave up 4 bases, with 7 bases separating them. CDR3 length equals 13 residues. The CDR3 here is CAWSVIGGNTIYF. CDR3 bases: TGTGCCTGGAGTGTTATTGGGGGAAACACCATATATTTT.

This clonotype was recorded at least ten times. The chain combines TRBV9 with TRBJ2-2, with 8 bases lining up with TRBD2. Germline V gene lookup returns CDR1 SGDLS and CDR2 YYNGEE. There are 16 residues in the CDR3. V gave up 1 base and J gave up 7 bases; unmatched junction bases: 9. The CDR3 DNA reads as TGTGCCAGCAGCGTAACGACTAGCGCCCGGGGCGGGGAGCTGTTTTTT. Residues: CASSVTTSARGGELFF.

This clonotype has a handful of counts. This chain links TRBV11-2 with TRBJ2-7; 8 nucleotides align to TRBD2. Germline assignment: CDR1 SGHAT and CDR2 FQNNGV. Trimming cost V 0 bases and J 9 bases; bases outside gene matches: 10. The CDR3 loop spans 15 amino acids. This CDR3 reads CASSLDSRAGGAQYF. The CDR3 region has the DNA TGTGCCAGCAGCTTAGACAGCCGGGCGGGGGGCGCGCAGTACTTC.

This clonotype was observed many times. The chain is built from TRBV12-3 or TRBV12-4 and TRBJ2-7, with 14 positions matching TRBD2. V gave up 6 bases and J gave up 3 bases; unmatched junction bases: 7. The CDR3 spans 16 residues. The CDR3: CASRKTGTSGGYEQYF. The DNA for the CDR3 is TGTGCCAGCAGGAAAACCGGGACTAGCGGGGGCTACGAGCAGTACTTC.

The CDR3 region is CASSPPRRTGADEQYF. CDR3 DNA: TGTGCCAGCTCACCACCCCGCCGGACAGGTGCCGACGAGCAGTACTTC. The gene calls are TRBV18 and TRBJ2-7, with TRBD1 matching over 7 bases. J lost 5 bases, V lost 0 bases, and 10 bases had no gene match. This CDR3 has 16 residues. CDR1 is KGHSH and CDR2 is LQKENI in the germline V gene.

Comments on this clonotype: This sequence may be a read error, since a much larger clone differs from it by one base. The chain has TRBV7-2 and TRBJ2-6, with D unclear. The V gene lost 5 bases and the J gene lost 9 bases, with 8 bases spanning the gap. CDR3 length: 12 amino acids. The germline CDR1 and CDR2 sequences are SGHTA and FQGNSA. The CDR3 region is CASSPSVNVLTF. CDR3 bases: TGTGCCAGCAGCCCGTCGGTCAACGTCCTGACTTTC.